This T cell receptor beta chain originates from a study of blood T cell repertoires in COVID-19. The J segment lost 2 bases and the V segment lost 3 bases, leaving 2 bases of the junction unmatched. The CDR3 length is 14 residues. Germline V CDR1 and CDR2: KGHSH, LQKENI. Data came from immunoSEQ multiplex PCR; TCRdb stores just in-frame clones and leaves some out. The sample has about 190,000 clones; about 85% are singletons. The specimen sequenced was peripheral blood. The chain uses TRBV18 and TRBJ1-2, with 8 nucleotides matching TRBD1. The TCR originated in a human donor in a cohort sampled during active COVID-19. The CDR3 reads CASSPGDRNYGYTF. CDR3 nucleotides: TGTGCCAGCTCACCGGGGGACAGGAACTATGGCTACACCTTC.